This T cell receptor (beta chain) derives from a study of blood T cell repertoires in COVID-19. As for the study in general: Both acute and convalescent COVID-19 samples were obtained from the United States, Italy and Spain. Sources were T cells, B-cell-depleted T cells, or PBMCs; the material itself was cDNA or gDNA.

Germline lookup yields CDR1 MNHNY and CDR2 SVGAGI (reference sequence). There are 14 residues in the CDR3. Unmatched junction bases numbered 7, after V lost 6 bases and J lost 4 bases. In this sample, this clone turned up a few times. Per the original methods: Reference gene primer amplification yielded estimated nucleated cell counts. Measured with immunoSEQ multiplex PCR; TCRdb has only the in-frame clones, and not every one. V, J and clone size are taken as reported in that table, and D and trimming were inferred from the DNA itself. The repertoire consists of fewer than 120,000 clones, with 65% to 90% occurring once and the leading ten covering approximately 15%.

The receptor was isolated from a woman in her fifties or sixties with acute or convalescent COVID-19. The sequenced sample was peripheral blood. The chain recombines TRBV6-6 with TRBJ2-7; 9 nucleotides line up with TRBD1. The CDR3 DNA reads TGTGCCAGCAGCTGGGACAGGGTGCTTTACGAGCAGTACTTC. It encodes CASSWDRVLYEQYF.